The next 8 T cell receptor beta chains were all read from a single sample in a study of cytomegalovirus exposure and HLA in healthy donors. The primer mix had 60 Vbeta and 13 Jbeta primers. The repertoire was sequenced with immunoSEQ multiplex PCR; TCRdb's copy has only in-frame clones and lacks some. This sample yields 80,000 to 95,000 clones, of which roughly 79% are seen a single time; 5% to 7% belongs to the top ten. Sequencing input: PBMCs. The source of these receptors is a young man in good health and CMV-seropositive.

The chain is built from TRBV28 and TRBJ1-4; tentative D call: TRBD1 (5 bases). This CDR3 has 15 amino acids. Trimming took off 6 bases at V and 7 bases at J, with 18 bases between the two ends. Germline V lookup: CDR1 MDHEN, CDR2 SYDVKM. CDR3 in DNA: TGTGCCAGCAGCCCGGGGGGAAGGGATGGTGAAAAACTGTTTTTT. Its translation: CASSPGGRDGEKLFF.

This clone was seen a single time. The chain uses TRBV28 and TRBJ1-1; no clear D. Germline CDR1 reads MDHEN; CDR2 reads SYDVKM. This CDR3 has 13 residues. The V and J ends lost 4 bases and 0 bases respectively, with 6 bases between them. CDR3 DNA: TGTGCCAGCAGTTGGGAGATGAACACTGAAGCTTTCTTT. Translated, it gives CASSWEMNTEAFF.

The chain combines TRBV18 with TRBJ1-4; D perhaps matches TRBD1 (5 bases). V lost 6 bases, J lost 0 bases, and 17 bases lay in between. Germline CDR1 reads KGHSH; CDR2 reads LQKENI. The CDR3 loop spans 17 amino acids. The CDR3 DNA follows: TGTGCCAGCTCGCCCCGCGGGACGGCGGCAACTAATGAAAAACTGTTTTTT. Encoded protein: CASSPRGTAATNEKLFF.

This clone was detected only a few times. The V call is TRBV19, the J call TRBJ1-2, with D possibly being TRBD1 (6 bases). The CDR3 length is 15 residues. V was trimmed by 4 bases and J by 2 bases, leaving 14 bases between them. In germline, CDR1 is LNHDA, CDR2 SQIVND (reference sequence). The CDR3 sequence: CASSTLRGRNYGYTF. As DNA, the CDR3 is TGTGCCAGTAGTACTCTCAGGGGTCGGAACTATGGCTACACCTTC.

As DNA, the CDR3 is TGTGCCAGCAGCTTATCCTACGGGAGTACCGGGGAGCTGTTTTTT. This gives the protein CASSLSYGSTGELFF. The chain links TRBV7-9 to TRBJ2-2, with D tentatively TRBD2 (6 bases). The CDR3 covers 15 residues. Germline loops: CDR1 SEHNR, CDR2 FQNEAQ (reference sequence). V was trimmed by 2 bases and J by 5 bases, leaving 12 bases between them.

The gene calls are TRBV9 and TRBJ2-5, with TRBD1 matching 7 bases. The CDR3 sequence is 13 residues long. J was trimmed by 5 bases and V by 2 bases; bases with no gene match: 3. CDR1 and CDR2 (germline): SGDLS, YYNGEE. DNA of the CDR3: TGTGCCAGCAGCGTGACAGGGACGGAGACCCAGTACTTC. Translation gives CASSVTGTETQYF.

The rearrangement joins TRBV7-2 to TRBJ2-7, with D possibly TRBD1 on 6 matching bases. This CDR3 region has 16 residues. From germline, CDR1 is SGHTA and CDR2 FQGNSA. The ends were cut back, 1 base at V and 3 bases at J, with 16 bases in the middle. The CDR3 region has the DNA TGTGCCAGCAGCTTAGAGGACCCCAGGGGCCTCTACGAGCAGTACTTC. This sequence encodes CASSLEDPRGLYEQYF. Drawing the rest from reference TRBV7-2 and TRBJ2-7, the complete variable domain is GAGVSQSPSNKVTEKGKDVELRCDPISGHTALYWYRQSLGQGLEFLIYFQGNSAPDKSGLPSDRFSAERTGGSVSTLTIQRTQQEDSAVYLCASSLEDPRGLYEQYFGPGTRLTVT.

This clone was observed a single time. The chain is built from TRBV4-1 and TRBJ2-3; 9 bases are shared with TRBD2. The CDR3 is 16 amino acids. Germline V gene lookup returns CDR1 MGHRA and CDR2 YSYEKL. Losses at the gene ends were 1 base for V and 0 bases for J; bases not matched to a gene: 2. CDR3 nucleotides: TGCGCCAGCAGCCAAGTAGCGGGGGTTAGCACAGATACGCAGTATTTT. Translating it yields CASSQVAGVSTDTQYF.